One and the same sample provided the 14 T cell receptor beta chains below, sequenced in a study of CD39 and CD103 CD8 tumor-infiltrating T cells. Sequenced by immunoSEQ multiplex PCR; TCRdb stores in-frame clones only, minus some. The data contain around 1,500 clones, 73% of them singletons. The sequenced material came from CD39- CD103- CD8+ T cells sorted from the tumor. Subset noted: CD103-CD39- double-negative CD45RA- CD8 T cells. These receptor sequences come from a human donor with head and neck squamous cell carcinoma.

The chain links TRBV2 to TRBJ2-1; 10 positions match TRBD2. The junction had 2 bases not matched to a gene; V was cut back by 3 bases and J by 6 bases. The CDR3 covers 14 residues. Germline loops: CDR1 SNHLY, CDR2 FYNNEI. CDR3 nucleotides: TGTGCCAGCAGTGAGGAGCGGGAGGGCAATGAGCAGTTCTTC. It codes for CASSEEREGNEQFF.

The chain carries TRBV30 and TRBJ2-2; D uncertain. This CDR3 has 15 residues. Trimming cost V 0 bases and J 3 bases, with 11 bases left between them. Germline CDR1 and CDR2: GTSNPN and SVGIG (reference sequence). The CDR3 coding sequence is TGTGCCTGGAGTGTACTTGACCGGCACACCGGGGAGCTGTTTTTT. It codes for CAWSVLDRHTGELFF.

The genes are TRBV7-6 and TRBJ2-5, with unresolved D. With 2 bases removed from V and 1 base from J, the gap between germline ends came to 5 bases. The germline gives CDR1 SGHVS, CDR2 FNYEAQ. The CDR3 totals 13 residues. For the CDR3, the DNA is TGTGCCAGCAGCTTAAGAGGCCAAGAGACCCAGTACTTC. It specifies CASSLRGQETQYF. The complete variable domain, with remaining parts taken from reference TRBV7-6 and TRBJ2-5, reads GAGVSQSPRYKVTKRGQDVALRCDPISGHVSLYWYRQALGQGPEFLTYFNYEAQQDKSGLPNDRFSAERPEGSISTLTIQRTEQRDSAMYRCASSLRGQETQYFGPGTRLLVL.

The chain is built from TRBV13 and TRBJ2-2; D is uncertain. The germline V and J ends were trimmed by 6 bases and 4 bases, with 15 bases remaining between them. Germline assignment: CDR1 PRHDT and CDR2 FYEKMQ (reference sequence). The CDR3 loop spans 15 amino acids. For the CDR3, the DNA is TGTGCCAGCAGTGATAGGGTTGTAGGCACCGGGGAGCTGTTTTTT. Residues: CASSDRVVGTGELFF. Drawing the rest from reference TRBV13 and TRBJ2-2, the complete variable domain is AAGVIQSPRHLIKEKRETATLKCYPIPRHDTVYWYQQGPGQDPQFLISFYEKMQSDKGSIPDRFSAQQFSDYHSELNMSSLELGDSALYFCASSDRVVGTGELFFGEGSRLTVL.

V and J are TRBV19 and TRBJ1-1, with TRBD1 as a possible D gene (6 bases). Looked up from germline, CDR1 is LNHDA and CDR2 is SQIVND (reference sequence). CDR3 size: 17 residues. Trimming removed 1 base from V and 0 bases from J, with 15 bases in between. CDR3: CASSIVSFGTMNTEAFF. As DNA, the CDR3 is TGTGCCAGTAGTATAGTCTCTTTTGGGACAATGAACACTGAAGCTTTCTTT.

The J gene is TRBJ2-6, the V gene TRBV4-3; D is perhaps TRBD1 (5 bases). V lost 2 bases and J lost 4, with 12 bases in between. Germline CDR1 reads LGHNA; CDR2 reads YSLEER. The CDR3 consists of 16 residues. The CDR3 DNA reads TGCGCCAGCAGCCAAACCACAGGTGACGGGGCCAACGTCCTGACTTTC. This gives the protein CASSQTTGDGANVLTF.

The chain carries TRBV6-6 and TRBJ1-1, with 8 positions matching TRBD1. The CDR3 loop spans 15 amino acids. V lost 0 bases, J lost 3 bases, and 3 bases stayed unmatched. Per the germline V gene, CDR1 is MNHNY and CDR2 is SVGAGI (reference sequence). The CDR3 nucleotides read TGTGCCAGCAGTTACTCGACAGGGGTATACACTGAAGCTTTCTTT. It encodes CASSYSTGVYTEAFF.

The chain has TRBV5-6 and TRBJ2-7; D is possibly TRBD1 or TRBD2 (5 bases each). Germline CDR1 is SGHDT and CDR2 is YYEEEE. Trimming pared 4 bases from V and 2 bases from J, leaving 19 bases between. This CDR3 comprises 16 residues. The CDR3 loop reads CASSTSGTDFPYEQYF. The CDR3 DNA reads as TGTGCCAGCAGCACATCCGGGACGGACTTCCCCTACGAGCAGTACTTC.

The rearrangement links TRBV2 to TRBJ1-1; D is perhaps TRBD1 (5 bases). Germline lookup yields CDR1 SNHLY and CDR2 FYNNEI. CDR3 length equals 14 residues. Trimming pared 2 bases from V and 6 bases from J, leaving 13 bases between. CDR3 in DNA: TGTGCCAGCAGTGAACCCAGCGGGGCCGCTGAAGCTTTCTTT. This translates into CASSEPSGAAEAFF. Combining the CDR3 with reference TRBV2 and TRBJ1-1 gives the whole variable domain EPEVTQTPSHQVTQMGQEVILRCVPISNHLYFYWYRQILGQKVEFLVSFYNNEISEKSEIFDDQFSVERPDGSNFTLKIRSTKLEDSAMYFCASSEPSGAAEAFFGQGTRLTVV.

J is TRBJ2-3 and V is TRBV7-3; D unclear. The CDR3 runs to 13 residues. The V and J ends lost 1 base and 1 base respectively, with 3 bases between them. The germline V gene encodes CDR1 SGHTA and CDR2 FQGTGA. The CDR3 sequence is CASSLKGTDTQYF. CDR3 DNA sequence: TGTGCCAGCAGCTTAAAGGGCACAGATACGCAGTATTTT.

The chain couples TRBV19 to TRBJ2-6; D is perhaps TRBD2 (5 bases). Trimming took 6 bases from V and 2 from J, leaving 11 bases between them. This CDR3 is built from 15 residues. Per germline, CDR1 LNHDA and CDR2 SQIVND (reference sequence). The CDR3 nucleotides read TGTGCCAGTAGGGATTGGGAGACTGGGGCCAACGTCCTGACTTTC. Its protein is CASRDWETGANVLTF.

V and J are TRBV7-3 and TRBJ2-7; TRBD2 matches at 7 bases. This CDR3 has 14 amino acids. CDR1 and CDR2 from the germline V gene are SGHTA and FQGTGA. V shed 5 bases, J shed 7 bases, and the junction held 11 bases outside the gene matches. CDR3 protein: CASSPQAGPGEQYF. CDR3 nucleotides: TGTGCCAGCAGCCCCCAAGCGGGGCCGGGAGAGCAGTACTTC.

V usage is TRBV2 and J usage is TRBJ2-7; the D is unclear. From germline, CDR1 is SNHLY and CDR2 FYNNEI. The CDR3 runs 10 residues. The V gene lost 6 bases and the J gene lost 5 bases, with 5 bases spanning the gap. CDR3 amino acids: CASSVNEQYF. CDR3 DNA sequence: TGTGCCAGCAGCGTGAACGAGCAGTACTTC. The variable domain in full, completed from reference TRBV2 and TRBJ2-7, reads EPEVTQTPSHQVTQMGQEVILRCVPISNHLYFYWYRQILGQKVEFLVSFYNNEISEKSEIFDDQFSVERPDGSNFTLKIRSTKLEDSAMYFCASSVNEQYFGPGTRLTVT.

The chain joins TRBV7-9 to TRBJ2-1, with D maybe TRBD2 (6 bases). The V gene lost 5 bases and the J gene lost 8 bases, with 13 bases spanning the gap. The germline V gene encodes CDR1 SEHNR and CDR2 FQNEAQ (reference sequence). The CDR3 loop spans 13 amino acids. The CDR3 sequence: CASSPGTVHEQFF. In nucleotides, the CDR3 is TGTGCCAGCAGCCCCGGGACTGTACATGAGCAGTTCTTC.